A selection of T cell receptor beta chains follows, all from one sample in a study of T cell responses to AZD1222 COVID-19 vaccine. TCRdb's copy holds only in-frame clones and misses some; the assay was immunoSEQ multiplex PCR. The repertoire holds around 150,000 clones, with about 90% as singletons. The sample was peripheral blood, taken 28 days after the second AZD1222 dose. These TCRs come from an adult who received the AZD1222 COVID-19 vaccine. Each CDR3 is given with its conserved first and last residue. D genes are given only for firm matches. Size is stated for part of the rows, as once, few or many counts, or as a class when the clone is expanded.

TRBV9	-	14	-	TRBJ1-2	TGTGCCAGCAGCCCGGGCCAGGGTCAGAATGGCTACACCTTC	CASSPGQGQNGYTF
TRBV9	-	15	-	TRBJ2-2	TGTGCCAGCAGCGTAGTACAGGGGACTGCCGGGGAGCTGTTTTTT	CASSVVQGTAGELFF
TRBV4-2	-	15	-	TRBJ1-2	TGTGCCAGCAGCCAAGGAGCGCGACAGATCTATGGCTACACCTTC	CASSQGARQIYGYTF
TRBV29-1	-	13	-	TRBJ1-4	TGCAGCGTTGTAGGGGGATGGGATGAAAAACTGTTTTTT	CSVVGGWDEKLFF
TRBV6-5	-	15	-	TRBJ1-1	TGTGCCAGCAGTAAGCCTTTCGGGGCGAACACTGAAGCTTTCTTT	CASSKPFGANTEAFF
TRBV3-1/TRBV3-2	-	16	TRBD2	TRBJ2-1	TGTGCCAGCAGCACCCGACTAGCGGGAGGATACAATGAGCAGTTCTTC	CASSTRLAGGYNEQFF
TRBV5-4	-	11	TRBD1	TRBJ1-2	TGTGCCAGCAGCTTAACAGGGGTCTACACCTTC	CASSLTGVYTF
TRBV4-1	-	12	-	TRBJ2-1	TGCGCCAGCAGCCATCAGTCTACTGAGCAGTTCTTC	CASSHQSTEQFF
TRBV7-9	-	16	TRBD1	TRBJ1-2	TGTGCCAGCAGCTTAGCCGCCGGACAGGGGGACTATGGCTACACCTTC	CASSLAAGQGDYGYTF
TRBV6-1	once	15	-	TRBJ1-5	TGTGCCAGCAGTGAATGGGTTCCGGGCAATCAGCCCCAGCATTTT	CASSEWVPGNQPQHF
TRBV28	-	15	-	TRBJ1-5	TGTGCCAGCAGTTTCGCAGGGTCGGGTTACCAGCCCCAGCATTTT	CASSFAGSGYQPQHF
TRBV7-9	-	15	-	TRBJ1-3	TGTGCCAGCAGCTTCCCGACAGACTCTGGAAACACCATATATTTT	CASSFPTDSGNTIYF
TRBV5-6	-	15	TRBD2	TRBJ2-7	TGTGCCAGCAGCCCCCTCGCGGGAGACTACTACGAGCAGTACTTC	CASSPLAGDYYEQYF
TRBV10-3	-	14	TRBD2	TRBJ2-3	TGTGCCATCAAACCCGGGGGGGGAGAAGATACGCAGTATTTT	CAIKPGGGEDTQYF
TRBV4-1	-	15	-	TRBJ2-3	TGCGCCAGCAGCCAAGTCCCACCGAGCACAGATACGCAGTATTTT	CASSQVPPSTDTQYF
TRBV30	-	15	-	TRBJ1-3	TGTGCCTGGAGTCTAGGGGATGGGGCTGGAAACACCATATATTTT	CAWSLGDGAGNTIYF
TRBV28	-	14	-	TRBJ2-5	TGTGCCAGCACGGCGTCCCAACCTCAAGAGACCCAGTACTTC	CASTASQPQETQYF
TRBV24-1	-	14	-	TRBJ2-7	TGTGCCACCAGTGGGGCAGGGGTTTTCCACGAGCAGTACTTC	CATSGAGVFHEQYF
TRBV5-1	-	15	TRBD1	TRBJ1-6	TGCGCCAGCAGCTTGGGCAGGGGGATTGGTTCACCCCTCCACTTT	CASSLGRGIGSPLHF
TRBV19	-	16	TRBD1	TRBJ1-5	TGTGCCAGTAGTATCCCGGAGGGACAGAGCAATCAGCCCCAGCATTTT	CASSIPEGQSNQPQHF
TRBV11-2	-	13	-	TRBJ1-2	TGTGCCAGCAGCTTAGCCTCCGGAGATGGCTACACCTTC	CASSLASGDGYTF
TRBV11-1	-	13	-	TRBJ1-2	TGTGCCAGCAGCTTGTCAGGGGTACATGGCTACACCTTC	CASSLSGVHGYTF
TRBV27	-	19	-	TRBJ2-7	TGTGCCAGCAGTTTAACGAGCCCGGGCGAGGTCGTCCTTTACTACGAGCAGTACTTC	CASSLTSPGEVVLYYEQYF
TRBV9	-	15	-	TRBJ1-5	TGTGCCAGCAGCTCAGAGGGCCGGTTCAATCAGCCCCAGCATTTT	CASSSEGRFNQPQHF
TRBV19	-	15	TRBD1	TRBJ1-3	TGTGCCAGTAGCCAGGGGGCATCTTCTGGAAACACCATATATTTT	CASSQGASSGNTIYF
TRBV27	many	17	TRBD1	TRBJ1-1	TGTGCCAGCAGTTTAATGGGACAGGGCTCATGGAACACTGAAGCTTTCTTT	CASSLMGQGSWNTEAFF
TRBV19	once	12	-	TRBJ1-2	TGTGCCAGTAGCACAGGAACCTATGGCTACACCTTC	CASSTGTYGYTF
TRBV19	-	14	-	TRBJ2-5	TGTGCCAGTAGTGGGAGGTTCCCCCAAGAGACCCAGTACTTC	CASSGRFPQETQYF